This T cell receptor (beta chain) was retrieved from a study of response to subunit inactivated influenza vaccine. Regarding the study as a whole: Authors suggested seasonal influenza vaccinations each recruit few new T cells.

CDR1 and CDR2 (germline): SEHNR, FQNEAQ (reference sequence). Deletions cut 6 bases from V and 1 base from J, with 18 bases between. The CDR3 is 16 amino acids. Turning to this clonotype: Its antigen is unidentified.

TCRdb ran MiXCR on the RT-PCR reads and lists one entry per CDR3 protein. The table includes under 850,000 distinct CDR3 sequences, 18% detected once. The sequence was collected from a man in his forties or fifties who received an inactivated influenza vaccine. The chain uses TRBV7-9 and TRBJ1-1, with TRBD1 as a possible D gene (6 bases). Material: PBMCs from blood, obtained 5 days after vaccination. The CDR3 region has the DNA TGTGCCAGCAGGACTCGGACAGCTACTTCGAACACTGAAGCTTTCTTT. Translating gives CASRTRTATSNTEAFF.